The 13 T cell receptor beta chains below come from one sample, sequenced in a study of Graves' ophthalmopathy and Graves' hyperthyroidism. Amplification from RNA transcripts yielded the TCR beta CDR3 regions. An opening RT-PCR round employed HTBI primers and preceded a second-round multiplex PCR. TCRdb independently ran MiXCR on the multiplex PCR reads; one entry per CDR3 protein. The sample shows over 450,000 distinct CDR3 sequences, around 15% of them seen only once. The sample was blood. These receptors were taken from a woman younger than 45 with Graves' ophthalmopathy.

The V call is TRBV3-1, the J call TRBJ2-2; D remains unclear. CDR1 and CDR2 (germline): LGHDT, YNNKEL (reference sequence). CDR3 size: 14 residues. V lost 2 bases, J lost 5 bases, and 9 bases lay in between. DNA for the CDR3: TGTGCCAGCAGCCAAAGAGGTTCAACCGGGGAGCTGTTTTTT. This gives the protein CASSQRGSTGELFF.

This clonotype was counted many times. A much larger clone lies one base from this, so it may be a read error. J is TRBJ1-3 and V is TRBV5-1; D is unresolved. This CDR3 is 16 amino acids long. CDR1 is SGHRS, CDR2 YFSETQ, per germline. In nucleotides, the CDR3 is TGCGCCAGCAGCTTGGGAGGAGGGATCTCTGAAAACACCATATATTTT. It yields the protein CASSLGGGISENTIYF.

This clonotype has ten or more counts. The gene calls are TRBV4-2 and TRBJ1-1, with TRBD1 as a possible D gene (5 bases). The CDR3 spans 13 residues. V was clipped by 1 base and J by 3 bases, with 6 bases between them. Germline values: CDR1 LGHNA, CDR2 YNFKEQ. The CDR3 DNA reads as TGTGCCAGCAGCCAAGGGGGGTACACTGAAGCTTTCTTT. Its protein product is CASSQGGYTEAFF.

In regard to this clonotype: A much larger clone differs by one base, so this may be a read error. The V call is TRBV20-1, the J call TRBJ2-5, with D perhaps assigned TRBD1 or TRBD2 (6 bases each). The germline CDR1 and CDR2 sequences are DFQATT and SNEGSKA (reference sequence). The CDR3 is 14 amino acids. The CDR3 DNA reads as TGCAGTGCTAGAGATGGGGGGCATATGGAGACCCAGGACTTC. Protein: CSARDGGHMETQDF.

The chain recombines TRBV10-3 with TRBJ1-2; 7 bases line up with TRBD1. The CDR3 contains 17 residues. Trimming removed 5 bases from V and 7 bases from J; junction bases left unmatched: 19. Germline CDR1 reads ENHRY; CDR2 reads SYGVKD. Written as DNA, the CDR3 is TGTGCCATCAGTCGCGCGGGACAAGGGGGCCTGAATTCTGGCTACACCTTC. As protein: CAISRAGQGGLNSGYTF.

The table lists this clonotype with many counts. The J gene is TRBJ2-7, the V gene TRBV6-2 or TRBV6-3; 7 bases are shared with TRBD2. There are 14 residues in the CDR3. Trimming cost V 4 bases and J 6 bases; bases outside gene matches: 9. Germline loops: CDR1 MNHEY, CDR2 SVGEGT. CDR3 nucleotides: TGTGCCAGCAGTTTTCTAGCGGACAACCCCGAGCAGTACTTC. This gives the protein CASSFLADNPEQYF.

This clonotype was found many times. The chain has TRBV2 and TRBJ2-7; TRBD1 aligns across 8 bases. Losses at the gene ends were 6 bases for V and 1 base for J; bases not matched to a gene: 8. CDR1 and CDR2 (germline): SNHLY, FYNNEI. This CDR3 region has 15 residues. For the CDR3, the DNA is TGTGCCAGCAGACAGGGGGTGCCGCCTTCCTACGAGCAGTACTTC. This sequence encodes CASRQGVPPSYEQYF.

This clonotype has a count of ten or more. The chain has TRBV6-5 and TRBJ1-1; D is uncertain. Germline-derived CDR1 and CDR2 are MNHEY and SVGAGI. The CDR3 length is 15 residues. V was trimmed by 2 bases and J by 1 base, leaving 11 bases between them. CDR3 region: CASSYISRSNTEAFF. DNA for the CDR3: TGTGCCAGCAGTTACATTTCCAGGTCGAACACTGAAGCTTTCTTT.

This clonotype was observed at least ten times. The chain links TRBV12-3 or TRBV12-4 to TRBJ2-3; no clear D gene. This CDR3 has 14 amino acids. The V and J ends lost 6 bases and 4 bases respectively, with 14 bases between them. The CDR3 is CASSHGVVPDTQYF. CDR3 in DNA: TGTGCCAGCAGCCATGGCGTGGTACCAGATACGCAGTATTTT.

This clonotype appeared many times. The genes are TRBV28 and TRBJ1-2; 9 positions match TRBD1. The V gene end was trimmed by 3 bases and the J gene end by 6 bases; junction bases not matched to a gene: 5. CDR3 size: 14 residues. The germline V gene encodes CDR1 MDHEN and CDR2 SYDVKM. The CDR3 reads CASSFGTGNDGYTF. The DNA for the CDR3 is TGTGCCAGCAGTTTTGGGACAGGGAACGATGGCTACACCTTC.

In its sample, this clonotype was seen many times. V is TRBV12-3 or TRBV12-4 and J is TRBJ2-2; 9 bases align to TRBD1. The CDR3 runs 15 residues. V gave up 8 bases and J gave up 0 bases; unmatched junction bases: 4. CDR3 loop: CASSDRGTNTGELFF. CDR3 DNA sequence: TGTGCCAGCTCTGACAGGGGGACGAACACCGGGGAGCTGTTTTTT.

This clonotype has ten or more counts. V is TRBV13 and J is TRBJ2-5, with D unresolved. The germline gives CDR1 PRHDT, CDR2 FYEKMQ (reference sequence). The ends were cut back, 0 bases at V and 5 bases at J, with 10 bases in the middle. CDR3 size: 14 residues. CDR3 nucleotide sequence: TGTGCCAGCAGCTTAGGAGGAGTAAGGGAGACCCAGTACTTC. Translating gives CASSLGGVRETQYF.

This chain joins TRBV7-2 and TRBJ2-7; TRBD2 is a possible D gene (5 bases). The CDR3 runs to 14 residues. V lost 3 bases to trimming and J lost 2 bases, with 11 bases between them. Germline CDR1 and CDR2: SGHTA and FQGNSA. CDR3 amino acids: CASSFGVSAYEQYF. The CDR3 region has the DNA TGTGCCAGCAGCTTTGGTGTTAGCGCCTACGAGCAGTACTTC.